The clone carrying this T cell receptor beta chain was found many times. Its antigen is as yet unknown. Trimming removed 2 bases at V and 5 bases at J, with 10 bases between. Germline loops: CDR1 SGHTA, CDR2 FQGNSA. The CDR3 runs 15 residues. The sample belongs to a study of T-cell reconstitution after alpha-beta-depleted transplantation in children. Whole-study results and caveats: Reportedly, alpha-beta T cells present about two months post-transplant originated from several hundred expanded clones of graft origin.

Unique molecular identifiers featured in how the TCRbeta library was prepared. One entry per CDR3 protein, called by TCRdb with MiXCR from the PCR reads. The sample holds approximately 98,000 distinct CDR3 sequences; approximately 6.6% are singletons and the top ten take roughly 24%. The source of this sequence is a male patient between 2 and 10 years old who had a stem cell transplant for acute lymphoblastic leukemia, so the T cells may come from the graft donor. The sample consisted of PBMCs, mostly from graft donor cells, taken 360 days after TCRalphabeta/CD19-depleted stem cell transplant. The gene calls are TRBV7-2 and TRBJ1-6, with unresolved D. The CDR3 nucleotides are TGTGCCAGCAGCTTATCCGGGGAACATAATTCACCCCTCCACTTT. Its protein product is CASSLSGEHNSPLHF.